The clone carrying this T cell receptor beta chain was found a few times. Its specificity is not known. This sample was included in a study of response to subunit inactivated influenza vaccine. The study, taken as a whole, reports: T cells newly recruited by each seasonal influenza vaccination are few, the authors suggested.

Germline V gene lookup returns CDR1 MNHEY and CDR2 SVGEGT. The CDR3 consists of 18 residues. J gave up 6 bases and V 5 bases, and 19 bases lay outside the gene matches. In TCRdb, the RT-PCR reads were re-called with MiXCR into one record per CDR3 protein. The data show about 830,000 distinct CDR3 sequences, approximately 18% seen once. The V and J genes are TRBV6-2 or TRBV6-3 and TRBJ2-3, with 8 bases fitting TRBD2. Sequenced here: PBMCs from blood, sampled 4 to 6 days after vaccination. This sequence was found in a man between 45 and 60 years old who received an inactivated influenza vaccine. CDR3 bases: TGTGCCAGCAGTCCGAGTCTTGTCCGACTAGCGTTCTCGGATACGCAGTATTTT. It yields the protein CASSPSLVRLAFSDTQYF.